This TCR beta chain was observed in a study of blood T cell repertoires in COVID-19. Libraries were prepared by immunoSEQ multiplex PCR; TCRdb keeps only in-frame clonotypes and omits some of them. Of 290,000 or so clones detected, about 90% appear once; the ten largest clones hold about 4.5%. The cohort comprised adults aged about 18 to 100 years residing in under 25 US areas. The J segment lost 1 base and the V segment lost 6 bases, leaving 16 bases of the junction unmatched. CDR3 length: 19 residues. The germline gives CDR1 ENHRY, CDR2 SYGVKD. This sequence joins TRBV10-3 and TRBJ2-3; 10 bases fit TRBD2. The receptor was derived from a woman younger than 35 with acute COVID-19. Specimen: PBMCs or T cells enriched from blood (not recorded which). CDR3 sequence reads: CAISRSSNRTSGGTDTQYF. CDR3 DNA sequence: TGTGCCATCAGCAGAAGCTCTAACCGGACTAGCGGAGGCACAGATACGCAGTATTTT.